These 17 T cell receptor beta chains share one sample of origin, sequenced in a study of control samples from healthy donors and cancer patients. The protocol was immunoSEQ multiplex PCR, while the TCRdb copy is restricted to in-frame clones and leaves out a portion. Altogether approximately 170,000 clones are present, 85% to 95% being singletons, with the ten largest covering approximately 1.5%. Sequenced input: blood. Receptor source: a man aged 30-40 years in good health.

The chain uses TRBV10-1 and TRBJ2-1; the D is unclear. The length of the CDR3 is 12 residues. The V and J ends lost 3 bases and 5 bases respectively, with 5 bases between them. Germline CDR1 is WNHNN and CDR2 is SYGVQD (reference sequence). The CDR3 nucleotides are TGCGCCAGCAGTGACCTTAACAATGAGCAGTTCTTC. Protein sequence: CASSDLNNEQFF.

The chain recombines TRBV11-2 with TRBJ1-1, with a possible D match to TRBD1 (5 bases). The V gene's germline CDR1 is SGHAT and CDR2 FQNNGV. V gave up 5 bases and J gave up 4 bases, with 14 bases separating them. The CDR3 extends over 14 amino acids. For the CDR3, the DNA is TGTGCCAGCAGCCCGTACGGGGGGGGCACTGAAGCTTTCTTT. It translates to CASSPYGGGTEAFF.

The chain employs TRBV10-3 and TRBJ1-1; a possible D gene is TRBD1 (6 bases). Germline CDR1 and CDR2: ENHRY and SYGVKD. This CDR3 contains 13 residues. Trimming took 6 bases from V and 2 from J, leaving 10 bases between them. For the CDR3, the DNA is TGTGCCATCAGCCGACAGGCCAACACTGAAGCTTTCTTT. Translated: CAISRQANTEAFF.

This chain uses TRBV5-4 with TRBJ1-2; 10 bases fit TRBD1. Trimming took 5 bases from V and 8 from J; bases not matched to a gene: 9. In germline, CDR1 is SGHNT, CDR2 YYREEE (reference sequence). CDR3 length: 14 residues. The CDR3 sequence: CASSHDRGLGGYTF. CDR3 sequence (DNA): TGTGCCAGCAGTCATGACAGGGGGCTGGGAGGCTACACCTTC.

V gene TRBV19 combines with J gene TRBJ2-7, with 9 bases that match TRBD1. The CDR3 is 14 amino acids. Per the germline V gene, CDR1 is LNHDA and CDR2 is SQIVND (reference sequence). V lost 5 bases, J lost 3 bases, and 5 bases stayed unmatched. This CDR3 is CASSADRGHYEQYF. The CDR3 DNA follows: TGTGCCAGTAGTGCGGACAGGGGCCACTACGAGCAGTACTTC. Full variable domain (rest looked up from reference TRBV19 and TRBJ2-7): DGGITQSPKYLFRKEGQNVTLSCEQNLNHDAMYWYRQDPGQGLRLIYYSQIVNDFQKGDIAEGYSVSREKKESFPLTVTSAQKNPTAFYLCASSADRGHYEQYFGPGTRLTVT.

The chain combines TRBV19 with TRBJ1-3; 7 bases map to TRBD1. The CDR3 is 18 amino acids. J was trimmed by 0 bases and V by 3 bases; bases with no gene match: 11. From germline, CDR1 is LNHDA and CDR2 SQIVND (reference sequence). This chain's CDR3 is CASSISTPTGNSGNTIYF. The CDR3 DNA reads TGTGCCAGTAGTATCAGCACCCCGACAGGGAACTCTGGAAACACCATATATTTT. The entire variable domain, with the rest obtained from reference TRBV19 and TRBJ1-3, is as follows: DGGITQSPKYLFRKEGQNVTLSCEQNLNHDAMYWYRQDPGQGLRLIYYSQIVNDFQKGDIAEGYSVSREKKESFPLTVTSAQKNPTAFYLCASSISTPTGNSGNTIYFGEGSWLTVV.

The chain is built from TRBV4-2 and TRBJ2-7; the match to TRBD2 covers 12 bases. This CDR3 has 19 amino acids. The V gene's germline CDR1 is LGHNA and CDR2 YNFKEQ. Germline trimming cut 0 bases from V and 3 bases from J; bases unmatched to any gene: 12. The CDR3 DNA sequence: TGTGCCAGCAGCCAAGAAACGACGACTAGCGGGGGCCATTTCTACGAGCAGTACTTC. Its translation is CASSQETTTSGGHFYEQYF.

The genes are TRBV5-1 and TRBJ1-4; unclear D gene. This CDR3 is built from 15 residues. Trimming removed 1 base from V and 8 bases from J, with 15 bases in between. Germline V CDR1 and CDR2: SGHRS, YFSETQ. The CDR3 region has the DNA TGCGCCAGCAGCTTGAGTAGCGAAAGGAGGGAAAAACTGTTTTTT. The encoded protein is CASSLSSERREKLFF.

This clone was seen a single time. J is TRBJ1-1 and V is TRBV12-3 or TRBV12-4; D not resolved. The V gene lost 4 bases and the J gene lost 1 base, with 4 bases spanning the gap. There are 12 residues in the CDR3. The CDR3 region has the DNA TGTGCCAGCAGTTACAAGAACACTGAAGCTTTCTTT. It codes for CASSYKNTEAFF.

The V gene is TRBV2, the J gene TRBJ2-7, with D perhaps assigned TRBD1 or TRBD2 (5 bases each). The germline V gene encodes CDR1 SNHLY and CDR2 FYNNEI. CDR3 length equals 12 residues. V dropped 4 bases and J dropped 4 bases, with 8 bases sitting between them. The DNA of the CDR3 is TGTGCCAGCAGTGGGGACGATTACGAGCAGTACTTC. Encoded protein: CASSGDDYEQYF.

This chain links TRBV6-5 with TRBJ2-4; possibly TRBD2 for D (5 bases). CDR3 size: 12 residues. Deletions cut 6 bases from V and 8 bases from J, with 11 bases between. Germline V gene data show CDR1 as MNHEY and CDR2 as SVGAGI. The CDR3 DNA sequence: TGTGCCAGCAGCCGTTACGGGGACATTCAGTACTTC. Translation gives CASSRYGDIQYF.

V usage is TRBV5-4 and J usage is TRBJ2-7; D is possibly TRBD1 or TRBD2 (5 bases each). This CDR3 spans 14 amino acids. The V gene's germline CDR1 is SGHNT and CDR2 YYREEE (reference sequence). Trimming stripped 5 bases from V and 1 base from J, with 13 bases between. CDR3: CASRGSEGSYEQYF. The CDR3 DNA reads as TGTGCCAGCAGAGGCTCCGAGGGGTCCTACGAGCAGTACTTC. The variable domain in full, completed from reference TRBV5-4 and TRBJ2-7, reads ETGVTQSPTHLIKTRGQQVTLRCSSQSGHNTVSWYQQALGQGPQFIFQYYREEENGRGNFPPRFSGLQFPNYSSELNVNALELDDSALYLCASRGSEGSYEQYFGPGTRLTVT.

The gene calls are TRBV3-1 (or the pseudogene TRBV3-2) and TRBJ1-4; D remains ambiguous. The V and J ends lost 0 bases and 7 bases respectively, with 9 bases between them. The germline CDR1 and CDR2 sequences are LGHDT and YNNKEL (reference sequence). The CDR3 consists of 14 residues. In DNA, the CDR3 is TGTGCCAGCAGCCAAGATCGCCTGACTGAAAAACTGTTTTTT. Its translation is CASSQDRLTEKLFF.

The rearrangement uses TRBV18 and TRBJ2-1; 7 bases line up with TRBD2. V shed 4 bases, J shed 6 bases, and the junction held 3 bases outside the gene matches. The length of the CDR3 is 13 residues. Germline V lookup: CDR1 KGHSH, CDR2 LQKENI. The CDR3 reads CASSLGLVNEQFF. The CDR3 coding sequence is TGTGCCAGCTCACTCGGACTAGTCAATGAGCAGTTCTTC.

Only one count was recorded for this clone. This chain joins TRBV27 and TRBJ2-7; 7 bases align to TRBD2. The germline gives CDR1 MNHEY, CDR2 SMNVEV (reference sequence). The CDR3 runs to 16 residues. The V and J ends lost 1 base and 5 bases, in that order; junction bases with no gene match: 11. The DNA of the CDR3 is TGTGCCAGCAGTTTATTGGGGGGGGGACTCTTGGACGAGCAGTACTTC. It codes for CASSLLGGGLLDEQYF.

The chain is built from TRBV19 and TRBJ2-5, with TRBD1 matching over 10 bases. CDR1 is LNHDA and CDR2 is SQIVND in the germline V gene (reference sequence). The CDR3 has 15 amino acids. Trimming cost V 8 bases and J 4 bases; bases outside gene matches: 10. The CDR3 sequence is CASARRGQGGETQYF. As DNA, the CDR3 is TGTGCCAGTGCGAGACGAGGACAGGGGGGAGAGACCCAGTACTTC.

V gene TRBV12-3 or TRBV12-4 combines with J gene TRBJ2-1; D is unclear. The CDR3 contains 13 residues. The V end lost 2 bases, the J end lost 2 bases, and 4 bases lay between the germline ends. The CDR3 is CASSLIAYNEQFF. CDR3 DNA sequence: TGTGCCAGCAGTTTAATCGCCTACAATGAGCAGTTCTTC.